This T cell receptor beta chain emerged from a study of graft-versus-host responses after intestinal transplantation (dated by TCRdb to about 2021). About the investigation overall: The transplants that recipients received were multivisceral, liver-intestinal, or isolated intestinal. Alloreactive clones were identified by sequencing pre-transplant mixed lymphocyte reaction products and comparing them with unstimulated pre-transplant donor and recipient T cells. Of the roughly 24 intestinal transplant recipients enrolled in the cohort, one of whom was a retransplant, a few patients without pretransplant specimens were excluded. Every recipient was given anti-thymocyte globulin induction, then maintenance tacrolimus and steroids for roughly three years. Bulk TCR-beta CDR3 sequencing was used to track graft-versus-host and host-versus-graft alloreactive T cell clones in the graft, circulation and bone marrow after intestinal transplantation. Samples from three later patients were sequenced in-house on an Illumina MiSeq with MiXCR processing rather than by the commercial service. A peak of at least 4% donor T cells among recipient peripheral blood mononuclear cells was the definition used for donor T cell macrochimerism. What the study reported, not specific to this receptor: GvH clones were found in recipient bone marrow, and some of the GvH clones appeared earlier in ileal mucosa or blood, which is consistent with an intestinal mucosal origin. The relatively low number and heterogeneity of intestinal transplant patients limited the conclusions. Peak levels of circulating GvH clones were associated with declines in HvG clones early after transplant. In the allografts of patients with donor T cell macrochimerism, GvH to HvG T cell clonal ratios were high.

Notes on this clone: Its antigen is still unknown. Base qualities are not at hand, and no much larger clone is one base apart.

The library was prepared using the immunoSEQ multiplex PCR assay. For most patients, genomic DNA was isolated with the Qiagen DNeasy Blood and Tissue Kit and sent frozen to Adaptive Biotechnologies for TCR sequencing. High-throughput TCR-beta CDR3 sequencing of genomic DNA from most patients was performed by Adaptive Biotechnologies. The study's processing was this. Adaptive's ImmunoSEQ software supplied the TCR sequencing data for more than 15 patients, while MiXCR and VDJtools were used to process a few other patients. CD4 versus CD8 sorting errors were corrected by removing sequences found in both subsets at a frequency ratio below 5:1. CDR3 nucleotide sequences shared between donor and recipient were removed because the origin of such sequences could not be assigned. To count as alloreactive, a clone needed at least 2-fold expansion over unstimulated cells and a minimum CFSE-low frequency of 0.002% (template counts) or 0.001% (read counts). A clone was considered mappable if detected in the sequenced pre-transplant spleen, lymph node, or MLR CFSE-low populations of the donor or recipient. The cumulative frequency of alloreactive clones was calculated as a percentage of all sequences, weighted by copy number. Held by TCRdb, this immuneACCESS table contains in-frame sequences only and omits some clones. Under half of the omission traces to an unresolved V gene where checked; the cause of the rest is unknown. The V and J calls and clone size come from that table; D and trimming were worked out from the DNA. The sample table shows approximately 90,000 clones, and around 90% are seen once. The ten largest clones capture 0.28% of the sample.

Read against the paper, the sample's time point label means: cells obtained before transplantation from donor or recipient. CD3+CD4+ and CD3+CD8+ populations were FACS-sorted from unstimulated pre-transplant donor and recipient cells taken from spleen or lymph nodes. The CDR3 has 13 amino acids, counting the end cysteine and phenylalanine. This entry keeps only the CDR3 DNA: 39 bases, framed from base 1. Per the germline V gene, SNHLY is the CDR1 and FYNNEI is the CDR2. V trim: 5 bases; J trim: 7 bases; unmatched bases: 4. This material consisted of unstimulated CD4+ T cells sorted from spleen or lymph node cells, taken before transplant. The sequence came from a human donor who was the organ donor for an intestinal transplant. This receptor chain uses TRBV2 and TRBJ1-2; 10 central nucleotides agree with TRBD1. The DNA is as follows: TGTGCCAGCAGTCGACAGGGGGCGCGTGGCTACACCTTC. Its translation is CASSRQGARGYTF.